This TCR beta chain is from a study of T cell repertoires in cytomegalovirus infection. Study-level points and caveats: In two of eight donors, the top clonotype was HLA-C-restricted CMV-specific.

Trimming removed 7 bases from V and 4 bases from J, with 13 bases in between. Germline values: CDR1 SQVTM, CDR2 ANQGSEA. The CDR3 is 12 residues long. This clonotype was detected only a few times. The target antigen is unknown. TCRdb fed the reads into MiXCR, producing one record per CDR3 protein. Altogether approximately 500,000 distinct CDR3 sequences are present, over 9% being singletons, with the ten largest covering 10%. This TCR was recovered from a human donor in good health (CMV status not recorded). Some clones in this sample may be carry-over from other donors' samples. The chain employs TRBV29-1 and TRBJ1-1; D not resolved. The sequencing sample was made of PBMCs. In nucleotides, the CDR3 is TGCAGCGCATGGGGTGGAGGCACTGAAGCTTTCTTT. Translation: CSAWGGGTEAFF. The entire variable domain, with the rest obtained from reference TRBV29-1 and TRBJ1-1, is as follows: SAVISQKPSRDICQRGTSLTIQCQVDSQVTMMFWYRQQPGQSLTLIATANQGSEATYESGFVIDKFPISRPNLTFSTLTVSNMSPEDSSIYLCSAWGGGTEAFFGQGTRLTVV.